This T cell receptor beta chain was observed in a study of cytomegalovirus exposure and HLA in healthy donors. Study-level results: TCR clusters originating in the first cohort tended to co-occur in the roughly 120 validation repertoires, according to a later analysis.

Comment on this clone: Its antigen is unidentified.

Repertoires were generated with immunoSEQ multiplex PCR, while TCRdb's copy carries only in-frame clones and drops some. Among about 97,000 clones listed, 85% to 95% were seen once. This sequence was found in a woman aged 18 to 35 in good health and CMV-seronegative. Specimen: PBMCs.

The CDR3 spells CASSAYTYEQYF. CDR3 DNA: TGTGCCAGCAGCGCCTATACCTACGAGCAGTACTTC. This chain connects TRBV5-6 to TRBJ2-7, with D hard to call. Trimming shortened V by 4 bases and J by 2 bases, and 7 bases separated the two germline ends. CDR3 length equals 12 residues. The germline V gene has CDR1 SGHDT and CDR2 YYEEEE.